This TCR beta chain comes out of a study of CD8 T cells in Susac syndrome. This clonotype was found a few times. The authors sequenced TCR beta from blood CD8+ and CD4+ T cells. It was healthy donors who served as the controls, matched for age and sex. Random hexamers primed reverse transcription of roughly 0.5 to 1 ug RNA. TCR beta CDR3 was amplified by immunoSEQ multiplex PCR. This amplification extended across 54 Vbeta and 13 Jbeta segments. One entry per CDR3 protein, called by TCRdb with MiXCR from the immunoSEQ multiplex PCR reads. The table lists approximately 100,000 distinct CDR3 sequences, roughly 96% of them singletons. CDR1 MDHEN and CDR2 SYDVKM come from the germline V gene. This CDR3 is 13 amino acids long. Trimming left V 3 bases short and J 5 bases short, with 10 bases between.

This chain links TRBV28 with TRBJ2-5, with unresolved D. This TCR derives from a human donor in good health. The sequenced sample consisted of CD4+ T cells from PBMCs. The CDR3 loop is CASSFGLGETQYF. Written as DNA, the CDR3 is TGTGCCAGCAGTTTTGGGTTGGGGGAGACCCAGTACTTC.